This T cell receptor beta chain originates from a study of cytomegalovirus exposure and HLA in healthy donors (dated by TCRdb to the late 2010s). Looking at the study overall: In an earlier analysis of 587 of the donors, under 300 Gb of sequence data and 120 million or so unique TCR beta sequences from about 190 million T cells were reported. Roughly 300 gigabases of sequencing data and around 88 million unique TCR sequences made up an early release that covered fewer than 650 HLA-typed donors. Of the roughly 400 genotyped donors, roughly 85% fell in the genetic ancestry cluster associated with self-reported Caucasian donors. The aim of the study was to test whether cataloging public T cell receptors could identify signatures of past pathogen exposure. The study used immunosequencing to profile the T cell repertoires of several hundred subjects and linked those repertoires to cytomegalovirus serostatus. In addition to the first cohort of 666 subjects, a separate validation cohort of 120 different subjects was used. To predict cytomegalovirus infection status, the study combined high-throughput TCR immunosequencing, statistical association of individual TCRs with disease status, and machine learning. To study patterns of TCR occurrence, a later analysis re-analyzed previously published TCR beta repertoires from 700 or so donors and added high-resolution HLA genotyping. The later analysis used no new phenotypic data to find candidate immune exposures, relying instead on TCR beta sequences and their occurrence across donors. In an earlier analysis of 550 to 700 of the donors, high-throughput TCR beta sequencing was used to judge whether each TCR beta V gene segment behaved as functional or pseudogenic. Alongside the repertoire data, information on donor age, sex, ethnicity and CMV serostatus was compiled. A later genetic analysis took genome-wide SNP genotypes for about three fifths of the roughly 670 donors and used that subset as a discovery cohort. All discovery cohort repertoires had been generated on a single sequencing platform. Class I and class II HLA loci were covered by the typing at four-digit resolution. The number of typed donors differed by locus: about 629-640 for A, B, C, DRB1 and DQB1; approximately 520 for DQA1; over 600 for DPA1; and 450 to 480 for DPB1. A few DR-DQ haplotypes were treated as single units for association and clustering because of strong linkage in the cohort. Across approximately 400 genotyped donors of the cohort, an average of about 200,000 unique TCR beta nucleotide sequences per donor were sequenced, and roughly a sixth of those sequences were non-productive.

The library was obtained by the immunoSEQ multiplex PCR assay. For the multiplex PCR, a mixture combining 60 forward primers for TCR Vbeta segments and 13 reverse primers for TCR Jbeta segments was used. A multiplex PCR assay on genomic DNA amplified the CDR3 region of rearranged TCR beta genes. Amplified TCR beta libraries were sequenced as 87-base-pair reads on the Illumina HiSeq System. The study's own analysis went as follows. Across the 700 or so repertoires, a later analysis counted 60 million to 90 million unique TCR beta chains, approximately 12 million of which were shared by at least two donors. A nearest-neighbor algorithm error-corrected the raw reads and collapsed the reads into unique sequences, merging closely related sequences to remove PCR and sequencing errors. Alignment of CDR3 sequences to IMGT reference sequences was used to assign V, D and J gene segments. For a sequence to be retained, a match of at least six nucleotides was required to both a V gene segment and a J gene segment. A rearrangement was called productive if the CDR3 had no stop codons and remained in frame with V and J, and every other rearrangement was called non-productive. CDR3 was defined according to IMGT convention as the region running from the second conserved V-encoded cysteine to the conserved J-encoded phenylalanine. The earlier analysis of 587 of the donors excluded sequences that lacked an unambiguous match to a single V gene segment. In an earlier analysis of approximately 590 of the donors, V segments were called functional above 56.7% productive rearrangements and were called segregating when the between-donor standard deviation exceeded 5%. To diagnose cytomegalovirus status from the catalog of TCR beta chain sequences, a statistical classification framework was built. V and J gene assignment, in a later analysis, came from comparing TCR nucleotide sequences with IMGT/GENE-DB human TR gene sequences. A later analysis assigned CDR3 sequences and most-parsimonious VDJ recombination scenarios with the TCRdist pipeline. In a later analysis, each TCR beta chain was defined by its CDR3 amino acid sequence together with its V-gene family, and reads without a unique V-gene family were excluded. In a later analysis, 450 to 600 highly shared, low-generation-probability nucleotide sequences were removed to address suspected cross-contamination and a sequencing artifact. A later analysis calculated a clonal expansion index for each public chain from normalized within-repertoire ranks of inferred template counts. In a later analysis, generation probabilities were computed with a VDJ recombination model fitted to out-of-frame rearrangements, and the resulting probabilities were checked against IGoR. Hypergeometric tests were used in a later analysis to score TCR-TCR, TCR-HLA and TCR-CMV co-occurrence, with a repertoire-size bias correction applied to the TCR pairs. In a later analysis, false discovery rates were estimated by permuting HLA or CMV assignments 20 times. A later analysis grouped co-occurring TCRs with DBSCAN, adding TCRdist sequence similarity when clustering within HLA-allele-positive subsets. For co-occurrence clustering, repertoires with fewer than 30,000 or more than 120,000 public chains were excluded, along with about five repertoires with anomalous nucleotide sharing. The table comes from immuneACCESS by way of TCRdb, which keeps in-frame sequences with V and J called. Part of the clones is missing from these tables; in studies checked, under half for an unresolved V gene and the rest for unknown reasons. That table gives V, J and clone size, and the DNA gave D and trimming. This sample is represented by around 210,000 clones; around 80% of them were singletons. The ten most abundant clones make up around 0.45% of the sample.

Here is what the overall study found, with its caveats: Specific HLA alleles were associated with 15,000 to 20,000 TCR beta sequences at a false discovery rate of 0.05 in a later analysis. When HLA alleles, especially DR and DQ, strongly co-occurred, TCR associations were difficult to assign to individual alleles. A later genetic analysis reported fewer N-insertions in productive TCRs among donors in an Asian-associated ancestry cluster than the approximately 670-donor mean. The classifier was reported to diagnose cytomegalovirus status with high specificity and sensitivity in both the original cohort and the validation cohort. Sequencing depth was assumed to be roughly uniform across donors in the presence/absence analyses, though that assumption may not hold. The cohort was sequenced for TCR beta chains only, and without alpha or paired-chain data the features that could be detected were limited. The authors suggested that the approach could potentially be extended to other disease states and immunological phenotypes. Most TCR sequences were observed very rarely across donors, whereas some public TCRs were present in many individuals. Because some donors lacked HLA typing at each locus, the association tests relied only on the typed subset. A total of roughly 160 TCR beta chains were listed by the study as associated with cytomegalovirus. Because counts were too low, seventeen rarely observed V segments, including chromosome 9 orphons, were excluded from the earlier analysis of 587 of the donors. Some IMGT-functional V segments, including TRBV6-2 and TRBV6-3, could not be told apart with the 87-base-pair reads, so those segments were excluded. A later genetic analysis associated a missense DCLRE1C variant with V-gene and J-gene trimming of TCR beta chains, and an independent cohort replicated the association. For the cohort, immune exposure information was limited to CMV serostatus. A further reported finding was that TCR beta sequences accurately predicted the HLA-A and HLA-B alleles for most subjects in the first cohort. A later analysis found that HLA-associated TCR beta chains were more clonally expanded and had lower generation probabilities than equally common non-associated chains. According to a later analysis, most CMV-associated TCR beta chains appeared to be HLA-restricted, and the HLA associations seemed to be driven largely by CMV exposure. In an earlier analysis of approximately 590 of the donors, most TCR beta V segments appeared in productive rearrangements about 87% or about 30% of the time, broadly matching IMGT annotations. Three of the identified cytomegalovirus-associated TCR beta chains were confirmed in vitro to be specific for cytomegalovirus antigens. According to a later analysis, TCR association rates differed among HLA loci, with DRB1 alleles showing the most associated TCRs and HLA-C alleles showing the fewest. A group of highly shared sequence variants was considered likely to be a technical artifact of the sequencing pipeline. In a later analysis, several top co-occurrence clusters were reported to appear linked to parvovirus B19, influenza, CMV and Epstein-Barr virus. Correlated functional status among segregating V segments might reflect linkage disequilibrium, but an unknown experimental factor could not be ruled out.

Reading the germline V gene gives CDR1 SGHDT and CDR2 YYEEEE. The CDR3, cysteine through phenylalanine, is 14 amino acids long. The sequence is cut down to CDR3 DNA, 42 bases in frame from base 1. V is reduced by 3 bases and J by 7 bases, leaving a spacing of 16 bases between them. In total, more than 500 healthy bone marrow donors made up the cohort. At the time of sampling, every cohort member was nominally healthy, though immune exposures that went unrecorded were likely present. The donor was CMV seronegative and was included in the group of a few hundred seronegative cohort members. Each donor provided a peripheral blood sample, and peripheral blood mononuclear cells were used for TCR beta sequencing. Genomic DNA was extracted from the blood cell samples with the Qiagen DNeasy Blood Extraction Kit. This clone was observed once. Its antigen specificity is not known. Base qualities are not provided; no much larger clone lies one nucleotide away.

The rearranged segments are TRBV5-6 and TRBJ1-1; too little of a D gene remains to name it. Specimen: PBMCs. The sequence was collected from a boy aged 5-17 years in good health and CMV-seronegative. The CDR3 protein: CASSWGAYHLEAFF. The nucleotide sequence reads as follows: TGTGCCAGCAGCTGGGGAGCGTACCACCTTGAAGCTTTCTTT. Here the CDR3 is joined to the reference TRBV5-6 and TRBJ1-1 genes, and the full variable domain is: DAGVTQSPTHLIKTRGQQVTLRCSPKSGHDTVSWYQQALGQGPQFIFQYYEEEERQRGNFPDRFSGHQFPNYSSELNVNALLLGDSALYLCASSWGAYHLEAFFGQGTRLTVV.